This T cell receptor beta chain is from a study of blood T cell repertoires in COVID-19. In the study overall: Specimens from acute and convalescent COVID-19 originated in the United States, Italy and Spain. Sources were T cells, B-cell-depleted T cells, or PBMCs; the material itself was cDNA or gDNA.

Per the original data handling: Cell counts per sample came from amplifying reference gene primers. Assay used: immunoSEQ multiplex PCR; TCRdb lists only in-frame clones, some missing. The V and J calls and the clone size are those of that table, but D and trimming were determined from the DNA. The table lists 140,000 to 150,000 clones, roughly 79% of them singletons, with 7% to 10% in the top ten. Germline V lookup: CDR1 MGHRA, CDR2 YSYEKL. This CDR3 is 15 amino acids long. Trimming cost V 4 bases and J 0 bases; bases outside gene matches: 5. Remarks on this clone: Other DNA sequences within the sample encode an identical CDR3.

The origin of this receptor is a human donor with acute or convalescent COVID-19. The donor label of this sample is uncertain. The V call is TRBV4-1, the J call TRBJ1-1, with TRBD1 matching over 7 bases. Sequencing was carried out using peripheral blood. The CDR3 spells CASSPRTGLNTEAFF. The CDR3 DNA is TGCGCCAGCAGCCCCCGGACAGGATTGAACACTGAAGCTTTCTTT.